The sequence of this T cell receptor beta chain was determined in a study of T cells in Graves' hyperthyroidism and ophthalmopathy. Whole-study findings and limits: Ophthalmopathy cases were set apart from stable hyperthyroidism by a 13 V-J model. Peripheral blood also featured most of the thyroid clonotypes expanded above 0.001.

RNA transcripts served as the template for amplifying TCR beta CDR3 regions. Initially, a first-round RT-PCR of the TCR CDR3 employed the HTBI primer set. TCRdb ran MiXCR on the multiplex PCR reads and lists one entry per CDR3 protein. The sample lists around 610,000 distinct CDR3 sequences; about 14% were seen once. The CDR3 consists of 14 residues. Germline lookup yields CDR1 MNHEY and CDR2 SVGAGI. V lost 8 bases, J lost 0 bases, and 14 bases lay in between. This clonotype has just a few counts. Its antigen is as yet unknown. The V gene is TRBV6-5, the J gene TRBJ2-7; D is perhaps TRBD1 (5 bases). The sample consisted of blood. The clonotype was recovered from a woman aged 40 to 50 with Graves' ophthalmopathy. CDR3 sequence (DNA): TGTGCCAGCGTTCTCAGGGAAGGCTCCTACGAGCAGTACTTC. It yields the protein CASVLREGSYEQYF.